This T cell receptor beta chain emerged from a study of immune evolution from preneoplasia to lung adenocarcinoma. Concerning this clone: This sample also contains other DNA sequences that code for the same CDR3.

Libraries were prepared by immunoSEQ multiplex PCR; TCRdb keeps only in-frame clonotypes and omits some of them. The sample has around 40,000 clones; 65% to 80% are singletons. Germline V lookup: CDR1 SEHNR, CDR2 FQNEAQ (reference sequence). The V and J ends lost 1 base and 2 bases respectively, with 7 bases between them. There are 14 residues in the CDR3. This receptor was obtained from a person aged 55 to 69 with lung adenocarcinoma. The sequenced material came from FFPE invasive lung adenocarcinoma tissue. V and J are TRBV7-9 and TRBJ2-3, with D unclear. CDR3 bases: TGTGCCAGCAGCTTAGGTCGTTCCACAGATACGCAGTATTTT. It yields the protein CASSLGRSTDTQYF.